This TCR beta chain was observed in a study of OX40 agonist ivuxolimab in advanced cancers. The assay was immunoSEQ multiplex PCR, and TCRdb's table has in-frame clones only and misses some. The sample contains about 15,000 clones, around 80% of which appear only once. CDR1 and CDR2 (germline): MNHEY, SMNVEV (reference sequence). V was trimmed by 3 bases and J by 1 base, leaving 10 bases between them. The CDR3 spans 15 residues. The rearrangement joins TRBV27 to TRBJ1-5, with a tentative D call TRBD1 (5 bases). The source material was CD4+ or CD8+ T cells sorted from blood, sampled in a trial of the OX40 agonist ivuxolimab. The clonotype was recovered from an adult with an advanced solid tumor such as melanoma, head and neck, liver or kidney cancer. The CDR3 DNA follows: TGTGCCAGCAGTTTTAAGGGGTTCAGCAATCAGCCCCAGCATTTT. This encodes CASSFKGFSNQPQHF.